Following are 5 T cell receptor beta chains from one sample sequenced in a study of molecular identifiers for immune sequencing clone quantification. One entry per CDR3 protein, called by TCRdb with MiXCR from the PCR reads. This sample has 79,000 or so distinct CDR3 sequences, with roughly 23% found just once. The sequencing input was naive CD8+ T cells from blood, with Jurkat cell RNA spiked in. As to subset: FACS-sorted CD8+CD4-CCR7+CD45RA+ naive T cells. The receptors derive from a human donor in good health. Some libraries in this study had Jurkat cell RNA spiked in.

Concerning this clonotype itself: The junction shows a germline mismatch at one end, possibly a read error. This chain links TRBV12-3 or TRBV12-4 with TRBJ2-5; 10 nucleotides agree with TRBD1. The CDR3 consists of 16 residues. The CDR3, as DNA: TGTGCCGGCAGTTTAGTGGGACAGGGGACGGGAGAGACCCAGTACTTC. Protein product: CAGSLVGQGTGETQYF.

The sample holds many counts of this clonotype. The gene calls are TRBV19 and TRBJ2-7; D is unclear. Trimming pared 5 bases from V and 0 bases from J, leaving 8 bases between. CDR1 and CDR2 from the germline V gene are LNHDA and SQIVND (reference sequence). CDR3 length: 13 amino acids. The CDR3 nucleotides read TGTGCCAGTAGTCCGGACGGCTCCTACGAGCAGTACTTC. Amino acids: CASSPDGSYEQYF. Supplemented by reference TRBV19 and TRBJ2-7, the full variable domain reads DGGITQSPKYLFRKEGQNVTLSCEQNLNHDAMYWYRQDPGQGLRLIYYSQIVNDFQKGDIAEGYSVSREKKESFPLTVTSAQKNPTAFYLCASSPDGSYEQYFGPGTRLTVT.

V is TRBV7-6 and J is TRBJ2-3, with D perhaps matching TRBD1 (5 bases). The length of the CDR3 is 13 residues. V shed 5 bases and J shed 14 bases, with 20 bases lying between them. Germline CDR1 SGHVS, CDR2 FNYEAQ. In nucleotides, the CDR3 is TGTGCCAGCAGCCCACATGGGGCAGATGCGCGGTATTTT. This sequence encodes CASSPHGADARYF.

The V gene is TRBV2, the J gene TRBJ2-7; D uncertain. The V gene lost 4 bases and the J gene lost 3 bases, with 13 bases spanning the gap. CDR3 length: 14 amino acids. Germline V CDR1 and CDR2: SNHLY, FYNNEI. CDR3 in amino acids: CASSVSSGNYEQYF. CDR3 coding DNA: TGTGCCAGCAGTGTCTCGTCGGGCAACTACGAGCAGTACTTC.

The chain joins TRBV19 to TRBJ1-2, with 7 bases that match TRBD1. V dropped 8 bases and J dropped 2; count of bases not matched to a gene: 8. The length of the CDR3 is 14 residues. Germline lookup yields CDR1 LNHDA and CDR2 SQIVND (reference sequence). The CDR3: CASSGTARNYGYTF. The DNA for the CDR3 is TGTGCCAGTTCCGGGACAGCTCGAAACTATGGCTACACCTTC.